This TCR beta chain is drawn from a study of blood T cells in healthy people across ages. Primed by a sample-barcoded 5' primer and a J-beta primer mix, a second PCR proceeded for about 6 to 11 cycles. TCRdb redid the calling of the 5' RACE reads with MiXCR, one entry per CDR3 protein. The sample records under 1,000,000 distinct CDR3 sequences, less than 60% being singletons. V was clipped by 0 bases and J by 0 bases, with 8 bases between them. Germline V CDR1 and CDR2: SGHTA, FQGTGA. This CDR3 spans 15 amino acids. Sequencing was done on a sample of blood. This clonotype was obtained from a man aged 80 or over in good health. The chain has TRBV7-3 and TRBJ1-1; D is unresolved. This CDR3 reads CASSLTGLMNTEAFF. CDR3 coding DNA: TGTGCCAGCAGCTTAACGGGCCTCATGAACACTGAAGCTTTCTTT. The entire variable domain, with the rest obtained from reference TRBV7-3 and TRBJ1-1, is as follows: GAGVSQTPSNKVTEKGKYVELRCDPISGHTALYWYRQSLGQGPEFLIYFQGTGAADDSGLPNDRFFAVRPEGSVSTLKIQRTERGDSAVYLCASSLTGLMNTEAFFGQGTRLTVV.